This T cell receptor beta chain was sequenced for a study of shared clonotypes between healthy human individuals. The germline V and J ends were trimmed by 6 bases and 2 bases, with 17 bases remaining between them. Germline CDR1 reads SEHNR; CDR2 reads FQNEAQ (reference sequence). The CDR3 is made up of 15 amino acids. Naive CD8 cells comprised CD45RO-negative, CCR7-positively selected cells, excluding terminally differentiated effector memory CD45RA+ cells. Points on this clone: The antigen is not known.

Study outcomes and limitations: In contrast to clonotypes shared by all four donors, non-shared clonotypes had lower generation probabilities.

Clones were sequenced by immunoSEQ multiplex PCR, and TCRdb holds only the in-frame ones, with some missing. The table records about 2 million clones, less than 95% of them present only once. The source material was naive CD8+ T cells sorted from blood. The chain is built from TRBV7-9 and TRBJ2-7; weak D call: TRBD2 (6 bases). The TCR sequence derives from a man aged 18 to 35 in good health. The CDR3 loop reads CASSNGGATTYEQYF. The CDR3 DNA follows: TGTGCCAGCAGTAACGGCGGGGCGACGACCTACGAGCAGTACTTC.